The 4 T cell receptor beta chains listed next were all sequenced from one sample in a study of blood T cells in healthy people across ages. Next came a second PCR, run for about 7 to 12 cycles, which used a sample-barcoded 5' primer along with a J-beta primer mix. One entry per CDR3 protein results from TCRdb running MiXCR on the 5' RACE reads. The sample contains 1,100,000 or so distinct CDR3 sequences, roughly 45% of which appear only once. Sequenced: blood. These receptors were taken from a woman aged 55-69 years in good health.

V usage is TRBV12-3 or TRBV12-4 and J usage is TRBJ2-7; D gene uncertain. V was trimmed by 7 bases and J by 0 bases, leaving 10 bases between them. This CDR3 spans 13 amino acids. For the CDR3, the DNA is TGTGCCAGCAAGGCAGAAAACTCCTACGAGCAGTACTTC. Amino acids: CASKAENSYEQYF.

This sequence joins TRBV20-1 and TRBJ2-5, with 13 bases fitting TRBD2. The CDR3 length is 16 residues. Germline V lookup: CDR1 DFQATT, CDR2 SNEGSKA (reference sequence). The CDR3 loop is CRPTSGRPAQDNEQYF. The CDR3 region has the DNA TGCAGACCGACTAGCGGGAGGCCTGCCCAAGACAATGAGCAGTACTTC.

The CDR3, as DNA: TGTGCCACCAGTGCTACCCTTGCGGTCGGGGTGCGGAGCTCCTACGAGCAGTACTTC. The encoded protein is CATSATLAVGVRSSYEQYF. The chain couples TRBV24-1 to TRBJ2-7; D possibly corresponds to TRBD2 (5 bases). The CDR3 consists of 19 residues. V dropped 5 bases and J dropped 0 bases, with 25 bases sitting between them. Germline values: CDR1 KGHDR, CDR2 SFDVKD.

This clonotype was picked up a small number of times. The DNA for the CDR3 is TGCGCCAGCAGCCTCCCGGGAGATAATGAGCAGTTCTTC. Translated: CASSLPGDNEQFF. V is TRBV5-1 and J is TRBJ2-1, with D perhaps matching TRBD2 (6 bases). Germline V lookup: CDR1 SGHRS, CDR2 YFSETQ. The CDR3 runs 13 residues. The germline V and J ends were trimmed by 4 bases and 7 bases, with 12 bases remaining between them.